One and the same sample provided the 29 T cell receptor beta chains below, sequenced in a study of CD8+ T cells in alopecia areata. Extracted from the samples, RNA was reverse transcribed into cDNA to serve as the sequencing template. Repertoires were generated with immunoSEQ multiplex PCR, while TCRdb's copy carries only in-frame clones and drops some. In total the sample includes around 290,000 clones, none of them seen once. Sorting relied on CD4, CD8alpha, NKG2D, NKG2ACE and other markers applied to pooled cutaneous lymph node cells. Sequencing used CD4+ T cells sorted from a lymph node. These receptor sequences come from a C3H/HeJ mouse with alopecia areata. The strain's MHC haplotype is H2-k.

This clone was recorded a few times. Gene names and germline match the mouse. The CDR3 end is not reached by the read, which stops 4 residues before it; the germline J gene fills it in. The rearrangement uses TRBV19 and TRBJ1-2, with D maybe TRBD1 (5 bases). From germline, CDR1 is FNHDT and CDR2 SITEND (reference sequence). V was shortened by 5 bases and J by 0 bases, with 14 bases between the two germline ends. The CDR3 runs to 15 residues. CDR3 loop: CASRPAQVANSDYTF. CDR3 DNA (partial): TGTGCCAGCAGACCCGCACAGGTTGCAAACTCC.

This clone has more than one count but fewer than ten. Any gene name here is a mouse gene name. From the germline J gene comes the end of the CDR3, since the read stops 4 residues before it. The chain has TRBV13-3 and TRBJ2-2; D may be TRBD2 (6 bases). Germline CDR1 NNHDY, CDR2 SYVADS. The CDR3 loop spans 15 amino acids. With 0 bases removed from V and 1 base from J, the gap between germline ends came to 7 bases. CDR3 DNA, as far as it was read: TGTGCCAGCAGTGATGTCTGGGGAAACACCGGG. It translates to CASSDVWGNTG. Given in full, the CDR3 is CASSDVWGNTGQLYF.

About this clone: Mouse gene names apply. From the germline J gene comes the end of the CDR3, since the read stops 4 residues before it. The chain couples TRBV14 to TRBJ2-1, with 8 bases that match TRBD1. Germline trimming cut 5 bases from V and 4 bases from J; bases unmatched to any gene: 8. This CDR3 has 15 residues. Germline V gives CDR1 SGHDT, CDR2 FRDEAV. Incomplete CDR3 DNA: TGTGCCAGCAGCCCATGGGACAGGTGGTATGCT. It yields the protein CASSPWDRWYA. The CDR3, in full, reads CASSPWDRWYAEQFF. Full variable domain (outside the CDR3, taken from reference TRBV14 and TRBJ2-1): EAGVTQSPRYAVLQEGQAVSFWCDPISGHDTLYWYQQPRDQGPQLLVYFRDEAVIDNSQLPSDRFSAVRPKGTNSTLKIQSAKQGDTATYLCASSPWDRWYAEQFFGPGTRLTVL.

For this clone: Gene names are mouse gene names. The part of the CDR3 DNA that was read is TGTGCCAGCACCACTGGGGTCTCCTAT. The encoded protein is CASTTGVSY. The full CDR3 protein reads CASTTGVSYEQYF. This chain joins TRBV13-3 and TRBJ2-7, with 7 nucleotides matching TRBD2. The missing CDR3 end, 4 residues past where the read stops, is filled in from the germline J gene. With V trimmed by 6 bases and J by 0 bases, 3 bases remained unmatched. The CDR3 is 13 residues long. The germline V gene has CDR1 NNHDY and CDR2 SYVADS.

This clone was detected only a few times. Gene names denote mouse genes. The read comes to an end 4 residues before the CDR3 does, leaving the germline J gene to fill in the end. This chain links TRBV1 with TRBJ2-1; 13 bases fit TRBD2. CDR3 size: 16 residues. Germline-derived CDR1 and CDR2 are NSQYPW and LRSPGD (reference sequence). Trimming cost V 1 base and J 5 bases; bases outside gene matches: 2. CDR3 DNA, as far as it was read: TGCACCTGCAGTGCAGGGACTGGGGGGGCTCATGCT. Its translation is CTCSAGTGGAHA. The full CDR3 sequence reads CTCSAGTGGAHAEQFF.

This clone was detected a few times. Mouse gene names apply. The CDR3 end is not reached by the read, which stops 3 residues before it; the germline J gene fills it in. This chain connects TRBV19 to TRBJ1-6; TRBD1 matches at 11 bases. TRBJ1-6 is filed as an ORF, its function uncertain. With 2 bases clipped from V and 0 bases from J, the junction kept 1 base outside the gene matches. The V gene's germline CDR1 is FNHDT and CDR2 SITEND (reference sequence). This CDR3 contains 17 residues. The CDR3 DNA, read in part, is TGTGCCAGCAGTATCGGACAGGGGGCTTCCTATAATTCGCCC. Translation gives CASSIGQGASYNSP. The CDR3, in full, reads CASSIGQGASYNSPLYF.

This clone was seen ten or more times. Genes and germline come from the mouse. The read ends 4 residues shy of where the CDR3 ends; the end is completed using the germline J gene. J is TRBJ2-1 and V is TRBV17; D perhaps matches TRBD2 (6 bases). Germline CDR1 MNHDT, CDR2 YYDKIL. The CDR3 sequence is 16 residues long. Trimming took off 0 bases at V and 0 bases at J, with 9 bases between the two ends. Partial CDR3 DNA: TGTGCTAGCAGTAGAGATCTGGGGAATAACTATGCT. Residues: CASSRDLGNNYA. The full CDR3 sequence reads CASSRDLGNNYAEQFF. The whole variable domain, filled in from reference TRBV17 and TRBJ2-1, reads DTTVKQNPRYKLARVGKPVNLICSQTMNHDTMYWYQKKPNQAPKLLLFYYDKILNREADTFEKFQSSRPNNSFCSLYIGSAGLEYSAMYLCASSRDLGNNYAEQFFGPGTRLTVL.

This clone was observed a few times. Mouse gene names apply. The read is 4 residues too short to cover the CDR3 end, so that end is filled in from the germline J gene. The V gene is TRBV1, the J gene TRBJ2-5; D is possibly TRBD1 (5 bases). V was shortened by 6 bases and J by 0 bases, with 10 bases between the two germline ends. Germline CDR1 reads NSQYPW; CDR2 reads LRSPGD (reference sequence). This CDR3 is built from 14 residues. CDR3 in amino acids: CTCSPRQNQDTQYF. Incomplete CDR3 DNA: TGCACCTGCAGCCCCCGACAGAACCAAGAC. Filled out from reference TRBV1 and TRBJ2-5, the complete variable domain reads VTLLEQNPRWRLVPRGQAVNLRCILKNSQYPWMSWYQQDLQKQLQWLFTLRSPGDKEVKSLPGADYLATRVTDTELRLQVANMSQGRTLYCTCSPRQNQDTQYFGPGTRLLVL.

In its sample, this clone was seen a few times. Gene names are the mouse ones. The read comes to an end 4 residues before the CDR3 does, leaving the germline J gene to fill in the end. The sample has other DNA sequences that encode this CDR3 too. J is TRBJ1-2 and V is TRBV13-2, with unresolved D. The CDR3 is 13 residues long. V was clipped by 0 bases and J by 2 bases, with 5 bases between them. The germline CDR1 and CDR2 sequences are NNHNN and SYGAGS (reference sequence). The CDR3 protein is CASGDAANSDYTF. The sequenced CDR3 bases are TGTGCCAGCGGTGATGCAGCCAACTCC.

This clone was detected only a few times. The listed genes are named as in mouse. With the read ending 4 residues before the CDR3 end, the germline J gene is used to fill in that end. In the same sample, other DNA sequences code for this CDR3. V gene TRBV13-2 combines with J gene TRBJ2-5; a weak D match, TRBD2 (6 bases). The CDR3 covers 13 residues. CDR1 NNHNN and CDR2 SYGAGS come from the germline V gene (reference sequence). The sequenced part of the CDR3 DNA is TGTGCCAGCGGTGATTTGGGGGAAGAC. The encoded protein is CASGDLGED. The full CDR3 protein reads CASGDLGEDTQYF.

This clone was recorded a few times. Gene names denote mouse genes. The read ends 4 residues before the CDR3 terminus; that terminus is restored from the germline J gene. Other DNA sequences in this sample translate to the same CDR3. The V gene is TRBV4, the J gene TRBJ2-1, with 8 bases identical to TRBD2. V shed 3 bases, J shed 3 bases, and the junction held 1 base outside the gene matches. CDR1 and CDR2 from the germline V gene are LGHDT and YNNKQL (reference sequence). The CDR3 consists of 14 residues. CDR3 DNA (partial): TGTGCCAGCAGCTATCTGGGGGGCTATGCT. It is translated as CASSYLGGYA. The whole CDR3 protein reads CASSYLGGYAEQFF. Supplemented by reference TRBV4 and TRBJ2-1, the full variable domain reads ETAVFQTPNYHVTQVGNEVSFNCKQTLGHDTMYWYKQDSKKLLKIMFSYNNKQLIVNETVPRRFSPQSSDKAHLNLRIKSVEPEDSAVYLCASSYLGGYAEQFFGPGTRLTVL.

A few counts support this clone. Gene names follow the mouse nomenclature. The read falls 4 residues short of the CDR3 end, and the missing part is taken from the germline J gene. This chain uses TRBV31 with TRBJ2-1, with D possibly matching TRBD2 (7 bases). V shed 3 bases and J shed 3 bases, with 18 bases lying between them. The CDR3 has 16 residues. CDR1 is GKSSPN, CDR2 SITVG, per germline. The CDR3: CAWSPLGGLLYAEQFF. Incomplete CDR3 DNA: TGTGCCTGGAGCCCTTTAGGGGGGCTTCTCTATGCT.

This clone has more than one count but fewer than ten. The gene names here belong to mouse. CDR3 DNA (partial): TGTGCCAGCAGCCGCCGGGACAGGGGGGACCAAGAC. It is translated as CASSRRDRGDQD. The complete CDR3 sequence is CASSRRDRGDQDTQYF. The chain has TRBV5 and TRBJ2-5, with TRBD1 matching 11 bases. The read terminates 4 residues ahead of where the CDR3 ends, so the germline J gene completes it. V lost 4 bases to trimming and J lost 1 base; unmatched junction nucleotides: 4. The CDR3 is made up of 16 amino acids. In germline, CDR1 is LGHNA, CDR2 YNLKQL (reference sequence).

This clone showed up just a few times. The gene names here belong to mouse. The CDR3 is cut off 4 residues early in the read; its end comes from the germline J gene. J is TRBJ2-2 and V is TRBV5; D not resolved. The germline gives CDR1 LGHNA, CDR2 YNLKQL (reference sequence). Trimming took off 0 bases at V and 0 bases at J, with 8 bases between the two ends. There are 16 residues in the CDR3. CDR3 DNA (partial): TGTGCCAGCAGCCAAGAATACAATTCAAACACCGGG. Its translation: CASSQEYNSNTG. In full, the CDR3 reads CASSQEYNSNTGQLYF.

This clone appeared a few times. Any gene name here is a mouse gene name. The sequence runs out 4 residues before the end of the CDR3; the remainder is reconstructed from the germline J gene. V usage is TRBV13-1 and J usage is TRBJ2-3, with D uncertain. V was shortened by 1 base and J by 0 bases, with 6 bases between the two germline ends. Germline CDR1 and CDR2: NSHNY and SYGAGN. CDR3 length: 14 amino acids. Incomplete CDR3 DNA: TGTGCCAGCAGTGATACCACTAGTGCAGAA. It is translated as CASSDTTSAE. The CDR3 in its entirety is CASSDTTSAETLYF.

This clone was seen a few times. Gene names refer to mouse genes. The read ends 4 residues before the CDR3 terminus; that terminus is restored from the germline J gene. The chain has TRBV2 and TRBJ2-2, with 7 bases matching TRBD1. Trimming removed 2 bases from V and 4 bases from J; junction bases left unmatched: 4. The CDR3 sequence is 15 residues long. The V gene's germline CDR1 is LGHNA and CDR2 YSYQKL. The CDR3 spells CASSQTGVITGQLYF. The CDR3 DNA, read in part, is TGTGCCAGCAGCCAAACAGGGGTGATCACCGGG.

This clone was picked up a small number of times. Germline and genes: mouse. The read finishes 3 residues shy of the CDR3 end, and the germline J gene is used to complete it. The chain recombines TRBV13-3 with TRBJ1-6; 8 nucleotides match TRBD1. TRBJ1-6 belongs to the ORF category, with a function that is uncertain. Germline lookup yields CDR1 NNHDY and CDR2 SYVADS. The CDR3 contains 15 residues. Trimming took 5 bases from V and 2 from J; bases not matched to a gene: 3. The CDR3 region is CASSLQGAYNSPLYF. Incomplete CDR3 DNA: TGTGCCAGCAGCCTACAGGGGGCCTATAATTCGCCC.

This clone was recorded a few times. Germline and genes here are mouse. The CDR3 end is not reached by the read, which stops 4 residues before it; the germline J gene fills it in. This chain links TRBV5 with TRBJ2-1; D remains unclear. Trimming cost V 4 bases and J 1 base, with 8 bases left between them. The CDR3 is made up of 14 amino acids. Germline lookup yields CDR1 LGHNA and CDR2 YNLKQL (reference sequence). The covered CDR3 bases are TGTGCCAGCAGCCCCTCGACAAACTATGCT. It encodes CASSPSTNYA. The CDR3 in its entirety is CASSPSTNYAEQFF.

Worth noting for this clone: Germline and genes here are mouse. The read is 4 residues too short to cover the CDR3 end, so that end is filled in from the germline J gene. The chain employs TRBV13-3 and TRBJ1-2; the match to TRBD1 covers 11 bases. The ends lost 5 bases at V and 3 bases at J; junction bases unmatched: 3. The CDR3 extends over 14 amino acids. From germline, CDR1 is NNHDY and CDR2 SYVADS. CDR3 DNA, as far as it was read: TGTGCCAGCAGGGGGACAGGGGGGGACTCC. Its protein product is CASRGTGGDS. The CDR3 in its entirety is CASRGTGGDSDYTF.

Regarding this clone: Mouse gene names and germline throughout. The missing CDR3 end, 4 residues past where the read stops, is filled in from the germline J gene. This sample also contains other DNA sequences that code for the same CDR3. The gene calls are TRBV19 and TRBJ2-5, with 9 bases fitting TRBD1. The CDR3 is 14 residues long. The germline V gene encodes CDR1 FNHDT and CDR2 SITEND (reference sequence). V shed 5 bases, J shed 3 bases, and the junction held 4 bases outside the gene matches. The covered CDR3 bases are TGTGCCAGCAGCCCCGGGACAGGGCAAGAC. Its protein is CASSPGTGQD. The whole CDR3 is CASSPGTGQDTQYF.

This clone was counted between two and nine times. The listed genes are named as in mouse. The CDR3 end lies 4 residues beyond the end of the read and is filled in from the germline J gene. The gene calls are TRBV19 and TRBJ2-2; D gene unclear. V was clipped by 6 bases and J by 1 base, with 13 bases between them. In germline, CDR1 is FNHDT, CDR2 SITEND (reference sequence). The CDR3 has 15 residues. The CDR3: CASIFDILNTGQLYF. CDR3 DNA (partial): TGTGCCAGCATCTTCGACATCCTAAACACCGGG. Using reference TRBV19 and TRBJ2-2 for the parts outside the CDR3, the full variable domain is GGIITQTPKFLIGQEGQKLTLKCQQNFNHDTMYWYRQDSGKGLRLIYYSITENDLQKGDLSEGYDASREKKSSFSLTVTSAQKNEMAVFLCASIFDILNTGQLYFGEGSKLTVL.

There are a few counts of this clone. The listed genes are named as in mouse. The read halts 4 residues ahead of the CDR3 end, with the missing end drawn from the germline J gene. Other DNA variants within this sample encode the same CDR3. V gene TRBV13-2 combines with J gene TRBJ2-7; D possibly corresponds to TRBD1 (6 bases). The CDR3 is made up of 12 amino acids. V was trimmed by 5 bases and J by 1 base, leaving 7 bases between them. Germline values: CDR1 NNHNN, CDR2 SYGAGS (reference sequence). The CDR3 sequence is CASGDRSYEQYF. The sequenced CDR3 bases are TGTGCCAGCGGGGACAGATCCTAT.

Concerning this clone: The germline and genes are mouse ones. The read falls 4 residues short of the CDR3 end, and the missing part is taken from the germline J gene. The chain combines TRBV19 with TRBJ2-2; D may be TRBD2 (6 bases). Trimming left V 2 bases short and J 0 bases short, with 8 bases between. Germline CDR1 and CDR2: FNHDT and SITEND (reference sequence). There are 15 residues in the CDR3. The CDR3 here is CASSMGGTNTGQLYF. The CDR3 bases that were read are TGTGCCAGCAGTATGGGGGGAACAAACACCGGG.

About this clone itself: Germline and genes here are mouse. The CDR3 end lies 4 residues beyond the end of the read and is filled in from the germline J gene. The chain links TRBV1 to TRBJ2-5; D ambiguous. Germline CDR1 and CDR2: NSQYPW and LRSPGD (reference sequence). This CDR3 region has 16 residues. Trimming removed 0 bases at V and 0 bases at J, with 10 bases between. This CDR3 reads CTCSADREGNQDTQYF. The part of the CDR3 DNA that was read is TGCACCTGCAGTGCAGATAGAGAGGGTAACCAAGAC.

This clone turned up a few times. The genes and germline here are from mouse. From the germline J gene comes the end of the CDR3, since the read stops 4 residues before it. The chain carries TRBV13-2 and TRBJ2-7, with TRBD2 identical over 7 bases. Per the germline V gene, CDR1 is NNHNN and CDR2 is SYGAGS (reference sequence). This CDR3 spans 17 amino acids. J gave up 0 bases and V 0 bases, and 9 bases lay outside the gene matches. The CDR3 bases that were read are TGTGCCAGCGGTGATGCATTCTGGGGGAGGAGCTCCTAT. Translation gives CASGDAFWGRSSY. The CDR3 in its entirety is CASGDAFWGRSSYEQYF.

This clone was observed a few times. The gene names given are mouse names. Read coverage stops 4 residues before the CDR3 terminus; the germline J gene supplies the remainder. The rearrangement joins TRBV19 to TRBJ1-2; D is unresolved. This CDR3 region has 15 residues. Germline V gives CDR1 FNHDT, CDR2 SITEND (reference sequence). Trimming cost V 4 bases and J 0 bases, with 13 bases left between them. Partial CDR3 DNA: TGTGCCAGCAGTGCCTACAAATCCTCAAACTCC. Translating it yields CASSAYKSSNS. The full CDR3 protein is CASSAYKSSNSDYTF.

This clone was detected ten times or more. Gene names denote mouse genes. The read halts 4 residues ahead of the CDR3 end, with the missing end drawn from the germline J gene. Other DNA variants within this sample encode the same CDR3. The rearrangement links TRBV13-1 to TRBJ2-7; D is uncertain. V lost 0 bases and J 3 bases, leaving 7 bases between the germline ends. Per germline, CDR1 NSHNY and CDR2 SYGAGN. The CDR3 loop spans 13 amino acids. CDR3 bases read: TGTGCCAGCAGTGATGCGCACAACTAT. Translation: CASSDAHNY. The whole CDR3 reads CASSDAHNYEQYF.

This clone was seen more than once but under ten times. Mouse germline and gene names are used. The CDR3 end lies 4 residues beyond the end of the read and is filled in from the germline J gene. This rearrangement joins TRBV31 to TRBJ2-3, with a tentative D call TRBD1 (5 bases). The V and J ends lost 3 bases and 0 bases respectively, with 13 bases between them. This CDR3 has 15 residues. The germline V gene encodes CDR1 GKSSPN and CDR2 SITVG. CDR3 protein: CAWSPWTTSAETLYF. CDR3 DNA, as far as it was read: TGTGCCTGGAGCCCTTGGACAACTAGTGCAGAA.

This clone has only a few counts. Gene names and germline match the mouse. Sequencing ends 4 residues short of the CDR3 end; the germline J gene provides the rest. The chain employs TRBV29 and TRBJ2-5; 7 bases agree with TRBD2. The CDR3 has 15 residues. The J segment lost 0 bases and the V segment lost 3 bases, leaving 3 bases of the junction unmatched. From germline, CDR1 is MSHET and CDR2 SYDVDS. CDR3 region: CASSLGGDNQDTQYF. The CDR3 DNA, read in part, is TGTGCTAGCAGTTTGGGGGGGGATAACCAAGAC.